Listed here are 8 T cell receptor beta chains from one sample, sequenced in a study of cytomegalovirus exposure and HLA in healthy donors. With 60 Vbeta and 13 Jbeta primers, the PCR was carried out. Sequencing used immunoSEQ multiplex PCR; TCRdb keeps in-frame clones, though not all of them. The sample includes 150,000 to 200,000 clones. Sequences were obtained from PBMCs. The receptors come from a man aged 25 to 45 in good health and CMV-seronegative.

The chain joins TRBV7-6 to TRBJ1-5; 8 bases match TRBD1. The J segment lost 6 bases and the V segment lost 0 bases, leaving 7 bases of the junction unmatched. This CDR3 has 16 amino acids. Looked up from germline, CDR1 is SGHVS and CDR2 is FNYEAQ. CDR3 DNA: TGTGCCAGCAGCTTAGCGCAGGGGGCATTCAGTCAGCCCCAGCATTTT. Translating it yields CASSLAQGAFSQPQHF.

The chain carries TRBV11-2 and TRBJ2-5; TRBD2 aligns across 15 bases. Germline CDR1 and CDR2: SGHAT and FQNNGV. V was pared by 4 bases and J by 7 bases, with 10 bases of the junction left unmatched. The CDR3 covers 17 residues. The CDR3 loop is CASSSRTSGRGLRTQYF. CDR3 nucleotides: TGTGCCAGCAGCTCCCGGACTAGCGGGAGGGGATTGCGGACCCAGTACTTC.

CDR3 nucleotide sequence: TGCGCCAGCAGTGAACAGGGGTACGACACTGAAGCTTTCTTT. Encoded protein: CASSEQGYDTEAFF. This chain links TRBV10-2 with TRBJ1-1; 7 bases are shared with TRBD1. This CDR3 is 14 amino acids long. V dropped 3 bases and J dropped 3; count of bases not matched to a gene: 4. Germline loops: CDR1 WSHSY, CDR2 SAAADI.

The CDR3 is CAISAGGETDTQYF. CDR3 nucleotides: TGTGCCATCTCTGCGGGGGGGGAGACAGATACGCAGTATTTT. The chain carries TRBV10-3 and TRBJ2-3; 9 bases line up with TRBD2. Germline trimming cut 8 bases from V and 3 bases from J; bases unmatched to any gene: 6. This CDR3 is built from 14 residues. The germline gives CDR1 ENHRY, CDR2 SYGVKD.

The gene calls are TRBV5-3 and TRBJ2-3; D perhaps matches TRBD1 (5 bases). TRBV5-3 is an ORF, and what it does is uncertain. V was cut by 0 bases and J by 1 base, with 18 bases left in between. The CDR3 is 18 amino acids. CDR3 in DNA: TGTGCCAGAAGCTTGGACCCCCAGTTCGGACAAGGCACAGATACGCAGTATTTT. It yields the protein CARSLDPQFGQGTDTQYF.

The chain has TRBV19 and TRBJ2-1; TRBD2 is a possible D gene (6 bases). Germline values: CDR1 LNHDA, CDR2 SQIVND (reference sequence). The CDR3 extends over 14 amino acids. Deletions cut 4 bases from V and 9 bases from J, with 16 bases between. CDR3: CASSTVGGISEQFF. DNA of the CDR3: TGTGCCAGTAGTACAGTGGGGGGAATAAGTGAGCAGTTCTTC.

The rearrangement links TRBV28 to TRBJ2-2; 8 bases align to TRBD2. The CDR3 contains 17 residues. In germline, CDR1 is MDHEN, CDR2 SYDVKM. V lost 1 base to trimming and J lost 2 bases; unmatched junction nucleotides: 6. The DNA of the CDR3 is TGTGCCAGCAGTTTATCTGCGGGAGGCCTAAACACCGGGGAGCTGTTTTTT. It encodes CASSLSAGGLNTGELFF.

The J gene is TRBJ2-7, the V gene TRBV28; 8 nucleotides line up with TRBD2. Trimming removed 7 bases from V and 0 bases from J; junction bases left unmatched: 2. This CDR3 region has 13 residues. Germline assignment: CDR1 MDHEN and CDR2 SYDVKM. CDR3 protein: CASTGGDSYEQYF. The CDR3 DNA reads TGTGCCAGCACGGGGGGGGACTCCTACGAGCAGTACTTC.